This T cell receptor (beta chain) was sequenced for a study of CD8+ T cells in alopecia areata. Study-level points and caveats: Lesional scalp exceeded normal scalp in clonality, especially in alopecia totalis/universalis. TCRs were shared less clearly across patients than in mice, possibly for HLA-related reasons. Scalp samples also contribute reads from the resident alphabeta T cells found in normal skin.

The CDR3 has 14 amino acids. Germline V CDR1 and CDR2: SGHAT, FQNNGV. V dropped 3 bases and J dropped 6; count of bases not matched to a gene: 7. Separation by sorting yielded CD4+ and CD8+ T cells from PBMCs. The sequencing template was cDNA reverse transcribed from extracted RNA. Clones were read by immunoSEQ multiplex PCR, and TCRdb kept only the in-frame ones, dropping some. Of 150,000 or so clones in the sample, 55% to 65% were seen once. Turning to this clone: Its antigen remains unidentified.

V is TRBV11-2 and J is TRBJ2-7, with 8 bases matching TRBD2. Sequences were obtained from CD4+ T cells sorted from blood. This clonotype was sampled from a human donor in good health. CDR3 in amino acids: CASSFVQREFEQYF. The CDR3 DNA follows: TGTGCCAGCAGCTTTGTTCAGCGGGAGTTCGAGCAGTACTTC.